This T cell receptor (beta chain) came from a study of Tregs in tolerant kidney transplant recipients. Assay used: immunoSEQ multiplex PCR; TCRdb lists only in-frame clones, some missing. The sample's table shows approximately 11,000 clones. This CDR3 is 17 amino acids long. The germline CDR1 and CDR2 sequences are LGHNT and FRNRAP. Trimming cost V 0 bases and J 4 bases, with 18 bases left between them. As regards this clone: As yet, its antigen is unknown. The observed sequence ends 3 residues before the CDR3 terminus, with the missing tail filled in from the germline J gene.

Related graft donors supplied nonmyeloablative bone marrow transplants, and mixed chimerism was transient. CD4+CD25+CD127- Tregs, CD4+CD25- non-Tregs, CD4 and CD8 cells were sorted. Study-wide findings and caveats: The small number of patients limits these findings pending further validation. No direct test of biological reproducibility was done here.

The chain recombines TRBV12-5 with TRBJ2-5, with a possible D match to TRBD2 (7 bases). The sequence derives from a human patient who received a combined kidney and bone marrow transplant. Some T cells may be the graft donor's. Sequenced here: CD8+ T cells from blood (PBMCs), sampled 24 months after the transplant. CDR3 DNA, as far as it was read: TGTGCTAGTGGTTTGGTGGGGGCGGGAGAGCCTACAGAGACC. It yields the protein CASGLVGAGEPTET. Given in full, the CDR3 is CASGLVGAGEPTETQYF.